A single sample gave rise to the 4 T cell receptor beta chains below, sequenced in a study of blood T cell repertoires in COVID-19. Assay used: immunoSEQ multiplex PCR; TCRdb lists only in-frame clones, some missing. The sample has about 270,000 clones, over 75% seen once. The sample taken for sequencing was PBMCs or T cells enriched from blood (not recorded which). These receptors all stem from a woman aged 18-29 years who had recovered from COVID-19.

This chain links TRBV5-6 with TRBJ1-1; 9 nucleotides align to TRBD1. The trim removed 4 bases at V and 7 bases at J, leaving 14 bases unmatched. The CDR3 loop spans 16 amino acids. Germline lookup yields CDR1 SGHDT and CDR2 YYEEEE. The CDR3 DNA reads TGTGCCAGCAGCCCCTTAGGGTTCGGGACAGGGCATGAAGCTTTCTTT. Translated, it gives CASSPLGFGTGHEAFF.

This chain links TRBV6-5 with TRBJ1-2; 12 bases line up with TRBD1. The CDR3 has 13 amino acids. Germline V gene lookup returns CDR1 MNHEY and CDR2 SVGAGI. The V segment lost 7 bases and the J segment 8 bases; nucleotides outside the gene matches: 5. The CDR3: CASTLGTGGGYTF. The CDR3, as DNA: TGTGCCAGCACCTTGGGGACAGGGGGCGGCTACACCTTC.

V gene TRBV19 combines with J gene TRBJ1-1; no clear D gene. The CDR3 is 15 amino acids. CDR1 is LNHDA and CDR2 is SQIVND in the germline V gene (reference sequence). Between the trimmed V and J ends, which lost 8 bases and 6 bases, there was a span of 22 bases. The CDR3 spells CASHPGQAYQAEAFF. CDR3 coding DNA: TGTGCCAGTCATCCTGGGCAGGCATATCAGGCTGAAGCTTTCTTT.

This chain joins TRBV4-2 and TRBJ1-6; 7 positions match TRBD1. The CDR3 is 16 amino acids. J was trimmed by 9 bases and V by 0 bases; bases with no gene match: 8. The germline gives CDR1 LGHNA, CDR2 YNFKEQ. This CDR3 reads CASSQDRRQGGSPLHF. The CDR3 DNA follows: TGTGCCAGCAGCCAAGATCGAAGACAGGGAGGTTCACCCCTCCACTTT.